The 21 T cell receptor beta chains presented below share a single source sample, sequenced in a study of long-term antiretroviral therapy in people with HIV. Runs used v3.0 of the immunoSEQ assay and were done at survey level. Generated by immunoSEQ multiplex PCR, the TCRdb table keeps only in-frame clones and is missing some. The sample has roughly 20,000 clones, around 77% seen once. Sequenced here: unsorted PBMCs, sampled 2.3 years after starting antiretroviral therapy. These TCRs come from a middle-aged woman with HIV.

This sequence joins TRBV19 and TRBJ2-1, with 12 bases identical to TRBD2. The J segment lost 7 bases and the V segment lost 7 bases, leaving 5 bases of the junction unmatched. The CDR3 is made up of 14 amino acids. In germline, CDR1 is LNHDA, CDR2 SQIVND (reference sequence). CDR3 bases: TGTGCCAGTAAGTGGACTAGCGGGACAAATGAGCAGTTCTTC. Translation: CASKWTSGTNEQFF.

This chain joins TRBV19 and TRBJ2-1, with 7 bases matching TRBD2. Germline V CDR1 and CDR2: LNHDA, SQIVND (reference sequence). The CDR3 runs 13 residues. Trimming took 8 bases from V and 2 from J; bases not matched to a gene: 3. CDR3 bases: TGTGCCAGTGTGGGAGGGCCCTACAATGAGCAGTTCTTC. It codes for CASVGGPYNEQFF.

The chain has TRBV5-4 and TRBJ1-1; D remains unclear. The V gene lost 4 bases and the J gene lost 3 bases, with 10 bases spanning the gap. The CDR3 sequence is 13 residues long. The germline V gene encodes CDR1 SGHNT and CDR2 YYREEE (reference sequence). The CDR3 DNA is TGTGCCAGCAGCGGACCTGGGGACACTGAAGCTTTCTTT. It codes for CASSGPGDTEAFF.

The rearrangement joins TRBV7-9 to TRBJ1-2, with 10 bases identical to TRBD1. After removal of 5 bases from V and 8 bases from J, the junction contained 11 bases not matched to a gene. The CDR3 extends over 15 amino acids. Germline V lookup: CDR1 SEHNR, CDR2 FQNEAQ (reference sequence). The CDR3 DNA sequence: TGTGCCAGCAGCCCGGCCGACAGGGGGCATCAGGGCTACACCTTC. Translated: CASSPADRGHQGYTF.

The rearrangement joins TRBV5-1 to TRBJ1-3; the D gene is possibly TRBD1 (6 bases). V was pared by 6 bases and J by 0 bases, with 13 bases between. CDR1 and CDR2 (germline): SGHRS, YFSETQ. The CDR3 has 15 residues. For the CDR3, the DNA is TGCGCCAGCACCCCGGACAGTATCTCTGGAAACACCATATATTTT. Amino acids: CASTPDSISGNTIYF.

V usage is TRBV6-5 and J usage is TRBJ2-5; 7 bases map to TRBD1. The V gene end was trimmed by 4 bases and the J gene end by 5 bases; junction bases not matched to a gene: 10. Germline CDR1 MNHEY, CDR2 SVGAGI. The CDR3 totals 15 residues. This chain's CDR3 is CASSWSLDRAETQYF. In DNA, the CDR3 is TGTGCCAGCAGTTGGTCACTAGACAGGGCGGAGACCCAGTACTTC.

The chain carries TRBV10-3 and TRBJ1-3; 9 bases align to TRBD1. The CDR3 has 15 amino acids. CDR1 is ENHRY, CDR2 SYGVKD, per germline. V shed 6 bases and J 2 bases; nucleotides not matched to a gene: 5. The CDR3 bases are TGTGCCATCAGCACCCGACAGGGGGCTGGAAACACCATATATTTT. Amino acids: CAISTRQGAGNTIYF.

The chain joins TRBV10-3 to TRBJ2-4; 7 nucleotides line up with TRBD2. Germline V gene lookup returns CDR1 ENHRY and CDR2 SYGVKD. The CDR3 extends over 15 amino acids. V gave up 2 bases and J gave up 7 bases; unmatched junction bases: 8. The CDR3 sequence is CAISERRGRANIQYF. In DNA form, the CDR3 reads TGTGCCATCAGTGAGAGGCGCGGGAGAGCGAACATTCAGTACTTC.

CDR3 in DNA: TGTGCCAGTAGTACTCAACAGACTTTCTATGGCTACACCTTC. This translates into CASSTQQTFYGYTF. V is TRBV19 and J is TRBJ1-2, with unresolved D. This CDR3 contains 14 residues. Trimming removed 4 bases from V and 4 bases from J, with 13 bases in between. The germline gives CDR1 LNHDA, CDR2 SQIVND (reference sequence).

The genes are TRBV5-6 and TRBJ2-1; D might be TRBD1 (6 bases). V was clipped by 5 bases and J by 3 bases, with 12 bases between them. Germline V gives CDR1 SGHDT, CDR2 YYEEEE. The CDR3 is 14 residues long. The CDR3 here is CASSTRTVYNEQFF. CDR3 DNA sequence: TGTGCCAGCAGTACACGGACAGTCTACAATGAGCAGTTCTTC.

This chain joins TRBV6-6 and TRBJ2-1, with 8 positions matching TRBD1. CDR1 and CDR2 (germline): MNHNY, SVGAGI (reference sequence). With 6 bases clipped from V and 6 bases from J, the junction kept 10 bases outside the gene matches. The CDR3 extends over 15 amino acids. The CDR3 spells CASSSGTGLSNEQFF. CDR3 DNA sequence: TGTGCCAGCAGCTCCGGGACAGGATTATCCAATGAGCAGTTCTTC.

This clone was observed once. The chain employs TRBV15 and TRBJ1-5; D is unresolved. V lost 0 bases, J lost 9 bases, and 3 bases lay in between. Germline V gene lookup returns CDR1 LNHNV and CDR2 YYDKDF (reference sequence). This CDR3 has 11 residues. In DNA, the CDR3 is TGTGCCACCAGCAGAGATGGGCCCCAGCATTTT. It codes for CATSRDGPQHF.

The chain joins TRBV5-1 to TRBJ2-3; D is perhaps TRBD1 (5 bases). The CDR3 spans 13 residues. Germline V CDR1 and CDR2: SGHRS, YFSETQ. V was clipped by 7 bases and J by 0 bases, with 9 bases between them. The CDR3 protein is CASRQSSTDTQYF. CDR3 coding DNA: TGCGCCAGCCGACAGTCTAGCACAGATACGCAGTATTTT.

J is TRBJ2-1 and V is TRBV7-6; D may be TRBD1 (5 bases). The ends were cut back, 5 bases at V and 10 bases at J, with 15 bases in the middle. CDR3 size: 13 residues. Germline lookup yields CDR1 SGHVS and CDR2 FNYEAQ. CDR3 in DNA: TGTGCCAGCAGCGCCAGCCAGGGTGAGGAGCAGTTCTTC. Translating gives CASSASQGEEQFF. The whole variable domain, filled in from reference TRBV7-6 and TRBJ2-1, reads GAGVSQSPRYKVTKRGQDVALRCDPISGHVSLYWYRQALGQGPEFLTYFNYEAQQDKSGLPNDRFSAERPEGSISTLTIQRTEQRDSAMYRCASSASQGEEQFFGPGTRLTVL.

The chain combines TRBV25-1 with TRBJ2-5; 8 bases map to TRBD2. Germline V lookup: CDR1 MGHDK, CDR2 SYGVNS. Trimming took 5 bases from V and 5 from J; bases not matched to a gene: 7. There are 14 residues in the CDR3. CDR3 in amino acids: CASSILSSGETQYF. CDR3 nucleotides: TGTGCCAGCAGTATTCTATCTAGCGGGGAGACCCAGTACTTC.

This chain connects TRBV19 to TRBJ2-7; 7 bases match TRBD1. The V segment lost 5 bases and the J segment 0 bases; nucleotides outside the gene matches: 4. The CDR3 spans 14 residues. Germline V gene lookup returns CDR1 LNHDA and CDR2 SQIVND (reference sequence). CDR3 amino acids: CASSPRQGSYEQYF. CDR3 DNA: TGTGCCAGTAGTCCCAGACAGGGCTCCTACGAGCAGTACTTC.

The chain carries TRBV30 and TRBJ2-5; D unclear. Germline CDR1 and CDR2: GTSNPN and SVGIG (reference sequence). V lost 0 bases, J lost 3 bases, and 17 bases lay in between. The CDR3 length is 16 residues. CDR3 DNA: TGTGCCTGGAGTGTGGGTTTTCACCGGCCCGAAGAGACCCAGTACTTC. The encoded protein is CAWSVGFHRPEETQYF.

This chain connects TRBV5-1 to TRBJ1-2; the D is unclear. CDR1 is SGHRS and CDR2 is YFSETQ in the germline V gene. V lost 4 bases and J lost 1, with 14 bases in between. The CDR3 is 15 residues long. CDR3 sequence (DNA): TGCGCCAGCAGCCCGTACCCAGACGGTAACTATGGCTACACCTTC. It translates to CASSPYPDGNYGYTF.

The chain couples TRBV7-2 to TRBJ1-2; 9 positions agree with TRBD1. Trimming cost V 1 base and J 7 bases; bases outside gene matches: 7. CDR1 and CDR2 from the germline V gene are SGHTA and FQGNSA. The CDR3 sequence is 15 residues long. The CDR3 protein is CASSLVTGGSSGYTF. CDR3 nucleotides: TGTGCCAGCAGCTTAGTAACAGGGGGCTCGAGTGGCTACACCTTC.

The CDR3 sequence is CSARGDYGYTF. The CDR3 nucleotides are TGCAGTGCTAGGGGGGACTATGGCTACACCTTC. V gene TRBV20-1 combines with J gene TRBJ1-2, with D maybe TRBD1 (5 bases). Trimming removed 3 bases from V and 3 bases from J, with 5 bases in between. From germline, CDR1 is DFQATT and CDR2 SNEGSKA (reference sequence). The CDR3 consists of 11 residues.

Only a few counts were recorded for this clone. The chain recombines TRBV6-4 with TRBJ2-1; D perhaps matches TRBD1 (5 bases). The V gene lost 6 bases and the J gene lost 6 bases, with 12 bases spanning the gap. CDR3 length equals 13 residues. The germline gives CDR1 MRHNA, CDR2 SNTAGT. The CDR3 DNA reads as TGTGCCAGCAGCGTGGGGCTGGGCAATGAGCAGTTCTTC. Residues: CASSVGLGNEQFF.